This T cell receptor beta chain was obtained from a study of control samples from healthy donors and cancer patients (TCRdb year 2020). Receptor libraries were prepared by the immunoSEQ multiplex PCR assay. As stored in TCRdb, this immuneACCESS dataset retains in-frame rearrangements with V and J assigned. A fraction of the clones does not appear; measured against another copy, unresolved V genes explain less than half of the discrepancy, and the remainder lacks a known reason. This sample lists almost 85,000 clones; approximately 80% were detected once. Of the sample, roughly 12% is held by the ten largest clones. Worth noting for this clone: No antigen is known for it. Qualities for individual bases were not recorded, and no much larger clone is one base off.

This TCR was sampled from a man in his 60s with head and neck cancer. The material sequenced was PBMCs.

The CDR3: CASSSTGGVRSEQFF. DNA sequence: TGTGCCAGCAGCTCGACAGGGGGCGTAAGGAGTGAGCAGTTCTTC. The chain links TRBV11-2 with TRBJ2-1, with 10 bases aligning to TRBD1. CDR1 is given as SGHAT and CDR2 as FQNNGV, both from the germline V gene. The CDR3 spans 15 residues, from the cysteine through the phenylalanine. Of all the DNA, just the CDR3 is kept, 45 bases in frame from base 1. Trimmed from V: 4 bases; trimmed from J: 9 bases; junction bases lacking a gene match: 9.